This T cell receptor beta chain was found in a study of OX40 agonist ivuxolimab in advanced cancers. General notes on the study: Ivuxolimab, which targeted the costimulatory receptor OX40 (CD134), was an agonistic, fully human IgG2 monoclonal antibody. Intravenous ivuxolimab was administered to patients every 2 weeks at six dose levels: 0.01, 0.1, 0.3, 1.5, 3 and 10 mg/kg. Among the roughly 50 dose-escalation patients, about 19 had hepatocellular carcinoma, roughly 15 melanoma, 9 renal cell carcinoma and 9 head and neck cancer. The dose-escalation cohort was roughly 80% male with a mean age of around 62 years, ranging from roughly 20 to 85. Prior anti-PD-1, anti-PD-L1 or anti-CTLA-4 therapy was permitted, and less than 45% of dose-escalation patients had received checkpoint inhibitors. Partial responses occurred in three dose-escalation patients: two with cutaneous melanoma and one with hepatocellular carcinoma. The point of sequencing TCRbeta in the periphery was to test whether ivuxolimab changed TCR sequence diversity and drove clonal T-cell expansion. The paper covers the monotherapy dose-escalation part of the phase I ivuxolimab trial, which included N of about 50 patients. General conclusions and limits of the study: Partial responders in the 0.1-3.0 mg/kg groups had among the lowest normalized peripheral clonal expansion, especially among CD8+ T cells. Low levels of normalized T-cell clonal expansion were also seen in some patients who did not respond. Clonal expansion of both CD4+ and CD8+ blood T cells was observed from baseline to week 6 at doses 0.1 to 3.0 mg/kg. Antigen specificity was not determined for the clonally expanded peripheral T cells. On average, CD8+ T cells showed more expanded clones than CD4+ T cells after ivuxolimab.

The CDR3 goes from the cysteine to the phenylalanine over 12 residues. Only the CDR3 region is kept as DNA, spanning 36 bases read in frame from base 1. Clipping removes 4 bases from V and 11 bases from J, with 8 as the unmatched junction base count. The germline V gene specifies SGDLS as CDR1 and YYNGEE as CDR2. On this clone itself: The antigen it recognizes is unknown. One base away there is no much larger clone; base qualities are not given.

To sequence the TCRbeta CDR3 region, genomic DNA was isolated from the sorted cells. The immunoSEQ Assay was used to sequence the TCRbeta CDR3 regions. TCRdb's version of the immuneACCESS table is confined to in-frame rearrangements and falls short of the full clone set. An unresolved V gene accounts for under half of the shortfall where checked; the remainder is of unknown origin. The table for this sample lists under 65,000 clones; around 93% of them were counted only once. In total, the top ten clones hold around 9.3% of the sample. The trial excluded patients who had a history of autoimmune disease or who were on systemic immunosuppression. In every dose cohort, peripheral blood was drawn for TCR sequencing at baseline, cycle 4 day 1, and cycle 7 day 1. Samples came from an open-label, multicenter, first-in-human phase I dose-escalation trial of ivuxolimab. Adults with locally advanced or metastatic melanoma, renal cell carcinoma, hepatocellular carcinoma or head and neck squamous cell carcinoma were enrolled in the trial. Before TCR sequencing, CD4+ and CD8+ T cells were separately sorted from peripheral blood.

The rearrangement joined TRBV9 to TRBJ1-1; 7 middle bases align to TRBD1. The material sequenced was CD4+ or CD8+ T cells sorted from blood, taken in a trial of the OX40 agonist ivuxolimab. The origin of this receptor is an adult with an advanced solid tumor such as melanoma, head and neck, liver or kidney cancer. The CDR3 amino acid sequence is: CASSPGGVVAFF. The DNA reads TGTGCCAGCAGCCCAGGGGGGGTGGTGGCTTTCTTT.